Below, 27 T cell receptor beta chains from the same sample are listed, as sequenced in a study of blood T cell repertoires in COVID-19 (dated by TCRdb to the early 2020s). Library construction relied on the immunoSEQ multiplex PCR assay. Drawn from immuneACCESS, this table holds only the in-frame rearrangements with V and J called that TCRdb kept. Clones are partly lost; checked studies trace under half to an unresolved V gene and leave the rest unexplained. This sample gives some 50,000 clones in total; over 80% of them show up just once. The leading ten clones occupy roughly three fifths of the sample. What was sequenced was peripheral blood. All receptors come from a man in his sixties or seventies with acute or convalescent COVID-19.

V usage is TRBV6-2 or TRBV6-3 and J usage is TRBJ1-5; 9 positions match TRBD1. The germline V gene has CDR1 MNHEY and CDR2 SVGEGT. V dropped 2 bases and J dropped 4; count of bases not matched to a gene: 3. The CDR3 length is 15 residues. The CDR3 is CASSYGDRGNQPQHF. CDR3 bases: TGTGCCAGCAGTTACGGTGACAGGGGGAATCAGCCCCAGCATTTT.

This clone has a count of ten or more. This chain joins TRBV6-2 or TRBV6-3 and TRBJ2-7, with D hard to call. V lost 2 bases and J 2 bases, leaving 7 bases between the germline ends. The CDR3 consists of 13 residues. Germline CDR1 MNHEY, CDR2 SVGEGT. The DNA of the CDR3 is TGTGCCAGCAGTTACGTTCCAACCTACGAGCAGTACTTC. Translated: CASSYVPTYEQYF.

The chain is built from TRBV11-1 and TRBJ2-2; perhaps TRBD1 as D (6 bases). Per the germline V gene, CDR1 is SGHAT and CDR2 is FQDESV (reference sequence). Trimming pared 1 base from V and 2 bases from J, leaving 11 bases between. This CDR3 has 16 residues. The CDR3 is CASSLGKQGNTGELFF. The CDR3 bases are TGTGCCAGCAGCTTAGGAAAACAGGGAAACACCGGGGAGCTGTTTTTT.

This chain uses TRBV28 with TRBJ1-5; the match to TRBD1 covers 11 bases. Trimming removed 6 bases from V and 7 bases from J; junction bases left unmatched: 11. The CDR3 extends over 16 amino acids. Per germline, CDR1 MDHEN and CDR2 SYDVKM. CDR3 amino acids: CASRETGTGGRQPQHF. The CDR3 DNA reads as TGTGCCAGCAGGGAGACCGGGACAGGGGGAAGGCAGCCCCAGCATTTT.

The chain joins TRBV5-1 to TRBJ2-2; 11 bases match TRBD1. Germline CDR1 is SGHRS and CDR2 is YFSETQ. The CDR3 contains 14 residues. V shed 6 bases, J shed 6 bases, and the junction held 4 bases outside the gene matches. CDR3 DNA sequence: TGCGCCAGCAAAATGGGACAGGGGGCCGGGGAGCTGTTTTTT. Its protein product is CASKMGQGAGELFF.

This rearrangement joins TRBV18 to TRBJ2-1, with 9 bases that match TRBD2. Germline V CDR1 and CDR2: KGHSH, LQKENI. The CDR3 extends over 16 amino acids. V lost 3 bases, J lost 7 bases, and 10 bases stayed unmatched. CDR3 sequence: CASSPIGAGGPNEQFF. The CDR3 DNA reads as TGTGCCAGCTCACCCATAGGGGCGGGAGGGCCGAATGAGCAGTTCTTC.

V usage is TRBV7-8 and J usage is TRBJ2-1, with unresolved D. V was cut by 5 bases and J by 0 bases, with 8 bases left in between. This CDR3 region has 14 residues. Germline V gene data show CDR1 as SGHVS and CDR2 as FQNEAQ. CDR3 loop: CASSLSSSYNEQFF. The DNA for the CDR3 is TGTGCCAGCAGCCTCTCTAGCTCCTACAATGAGCAGTTCTTC. Full variable domain (rest looked up from reference TRBV7-8 and TRBJ2-1): GAGVSQSPRYKVAKRGQDVALRCDPISGHVSLFWYQQALGQGPEFLTYFQNEAQLDKSGLPSDRFFAERPEGSVSTLKIQRTQQEDSAVYLCASSLSSSYNEQFFGPGTRLTVL.

The chain couples TRBV30 to TRBJ1-1; no reliable D call. Looked up from germline, CDR1 is GTSNPN and CDR2 is SVGIG (reference sequence). This CDR3 has 13 amino acids. V was shortened by 2 bases and J by 4 bases, with 11 bases between the two germline ends. The DNA of the CDR3 is TGTGCCTGGAGTATGCGGGGTGGCACTGAAGCTTTCTTT. It translates to CAWSMRGGTEAFF.

V and J are TRBV21-1 and TRBJ1-6; no check of the table's D call, TRBD1, against the DNA was made. TRBV21-1 is noted as a pseudogene. This CDR3 is 19 amino acids long. DNA for the CDR3: TGTGCCAGCAGCAACACCGGGACAGAAATGTGGTTCTTTAATTCACCCCTCCACTTT. Its protein product is CASSNTGTEMWFFNSPLHF.

This chain joins TRBV11-2 and TRBJ1-3; D is unresolved. The V gene's germline CDR1 is SGHAT and CDR2 FQNNGV. CDR3 size: 12 residues. V lost 5 bases to trimming and J lost 4 bases, with 6 bases between them. The CDR3 sequence is CASSPLGNTIYF. The DNA of the CDR3 is TGTGCCAGCAGCCCCCTCGGAAACACCATATATTTT.

The V and J genes are TRBV19 and TRBJ1-4; 7 bases are shared with TRBD1. Germline CDR1 reads LNHDA; CDR2 reads SQIVND (reference sequence). The CDR3 contains 14 residues. The trim removed 4 bases at V and 8 bases at J, leaving 7 bases unmatched. The chain's CDR3 is CASSTQGDMEKLFF. CDR3 coding DNA: TGTGCCAGTAGTACCCAGGGGGACATGGAAAAACTGTTTTTT.

The rearrangement joins TRBV28 to TRBJ2-7; a weak D match, TRBD1 (6 bases). Germline loops: CDR1 MDHEN, CDR2 SYDVKM. This CDR3 spans 13 amino acids. V was trimmed by 3 bases and J by 3 bases, leaving 9 bases between them. The DNA for the CDR3 is TGTGCCAGCAGTTTGGGCAGGGGCTACGAGCAGTACTTC. This encodes CASSLGRGYEQYF. Full variable domain (rest looked up from reference TRBV28 and TRBJ2-7): DVKVTQSSRYLVKRTGEKVFLECVQDMDHENMFWYRQDPGLGLRLIYFSYDVKMKEKGDIPEGYSVSREKKERFSLILESASTNQTSMYLCASSLGRGYEQYFGPGTRLTVT.

The chain links TRBV9 to TRBJ1-2, with a tentative D call TRBD1 (6 bases). The germline V gene has CDR1 SGDLS and CDR2 YYNGEE. This CDR3 region has 15 residues. V lost 5 bases, J lost 8 bases, and 22 bases lay in between. The CDR3 region has the DNA TGTGCCAGCAGTGTCGGGACCCACCCCAGGGGAGGCTACACCTTC. It codes for CASSVGTHPRGGYTF.

The chain combines TRBV18 with TRBJ1-1; D is ambiguous. This CDR3 spans 13 amino acids. In germline, CDR1 is KGHSH, CDR2 LQKENI. Trimming stripped 5 bases from V and 1 base from J, with 8 bases between. CDR3 coding DNA: TGTGCCAGCTCATCCTATGCGAACACTGAAGCTTTCTTT. Translated, it gives CASSSYANTEAFF. Full variable domain (remainder filled in from reference TRBV18 and TRBJ1-1): NAGVMQNPRHLVRRRGQEARLRCSPMKGHSHVYWYRQLPEEGLKFMVYLQKENIIDESGMPKERFSAEFPKEGPSILRIQQVVRGDSAAYFCASSSYANTEAFFGQGTRLTVV.

J is TRBJ2-1 and V is TRBV5-1; tentative D call: TRBD1 (5 bases). The CDR3 length is 13 residues. Trimming left V 0 bases short and J 6 bases short, with 7 bases between. The germline V gene has CDR1 SGHRS and CDR2 YFSETQ. DNA for the CDR3: TGCGCCAGCAGCTTGGGACAGTCCAATGAGCAGTTCTTC. Translated: CASSLGQSNEQFF.

The chain combines TRBV7-7 with TRBJ2-5; 7 nucleotides align to TRBD1. V lost 0 bases and J lost 2; bases outside the gene matches: 3. Germline V gene data show CDR1 as SSHAT and CDR2 as FNYEAQ (reference sequence). The CDR3 has 15 amino acids. CDR3 loop: CASSLAGTAQETQYF. Here the CDR3 DNA reads TGTGCCAGCAGCTTAGCGGGGACAGCTCAAGAGACCCAGTACTTC.

The chain combines TRBV7-6 with TRBJ2-3; D is possibly TRBD2 (5 bases). From germline, CDR1 is SGHVS and CDR2 FNYEAQ. V gave up 5 bases and J gave up 1 base, with 16 bases separating them. The CDR3 is made up of 16 amino acids. The CDR3 coding sequence is TGTGCCAGCAGCATTAGAGAGCCCGGGGGCACAGATACGCAGTATTTT. It codes for CASSIREPGGTDTQYF.

The chain is built from TRBV7-9 and TRBJ1-1; D is ambiguous. With 5 bases removed from V and 1 base from J, the gap between germline ends came to 8 bases. The CDR3 loop spans 13 amino acids. Germline V gives CDR1 SEHNR, CDR2 FQNEAQ (reference sequence). The CDR3 sequence: CASSPYRNTEAFF. CDR3 coding DNA: TGTGCCAGCAGCCCTTATAGGAACACTGAAGCTTTCTTT.

This sequence joins TRBV6-5 and TRBJ1-1; D call uncertain. This CDR3 spans 13 amino acids. V was pared by 0 bases and J by 4 bases, with 6 bases between. Germline CDR1 and CDR2: MNHEY and SVGAGI. The CDR3 here is CASSYSLVTEAFF. CDR3 in DNA: TGTGCCAGCAGTTACTCCTTAGTCACTGAAGCTTTCTTT.

With regard to this clone: The same CDR3 can be traced to other DNA sequences in this sample. The chain joins TRBV4-2 to TRBJ2-3; tentative D call: TRBD2 (6 bases). This CDR3 has 13 residues. The ends were cut back, 2 bases at V and 6 bases at J, with 9 bases in the middle. CDR1 LGHNA and CDR2 YNFKEQ come from the germline V gene. The CDR3, as DNA: TGTGCCAGCAGCCAAACCAGCGGGGATACGCAGTATTTT. This codes for CASSQTSGDTQYF.

The V call is TRBV10-2, the J call TRBJ2-2, with 10 bases matching TRBD2. The germline V gene has CDR1 WSHSY and CDR2 SAAADI. V lost 6 bases to trimming and J lost 5 bases; unmatched junction nucleotides: 9. CDR3 length equals 16 residues. The CDR3 DNA sequence: TGCGCCAGCAGGGGTAGCGGGAGGAGTAGGACCGGGGAGCTGTTTTTT. Translated, it gives CASRGSGRSRTGELFF.

The rearrangement joins TRBV7-2 to TRBJ1-2, with TRBD1 as a possible D gene (5 bases). The V end was cut by 4 bases, the J end by 7 bases, with 13 bases between. CDR1 and CDR2 (germline): SGHTA, FQGNSA. CDR3 size: 13 residues. CDR3 in DNA: TGTGCCAGCAGCTCGCAGGGTTTTGGTGGCTACACCTTC. Protein sequence: CASSSQGFGGYTF.

The CDR3 loop is CASSPGRGTEAFF. The CDR3 DNA reads as TGTGCCAGCTCACCAGGCCGTGGCACTGAAGCTTTCTTT. V and J are TRBV18 and TRBJ1-1; D not resolved. Per germline, CDR1 KGHSH and CDR2 LQKENI. There are 13 residues in the CDR3. V gave up 2 bases and J gave up 4 bases, with 8 bases separating them.

The V call is TRBV6-5, the J call TRBJ1-2; 10 bases line up with TRBD1. The CDR3 contains 13 residues. From germline, CDR1 is MNHEY and CDR2 SVGAGI. Trimming cost V 4 bases and J 6 bases; bases outside gene matches: 2. The CDR3 DNA follows: TGTGCCAGCAGTTGGGGGACAGGGGATGGCTACACCTTC. It translates to CASSWGTGDGYTF.

For the CDR3, the DNA is TGTGCCAGCAGTAGTCAAGGGGGGGCCAACTCCTACGAGCAGTACTTC. Its protein product is CASSSQGGANSYEQYF. The chain combines TRBV28 with TRBJ2-7, with D possibly TRBD2 on 7 matching bases. This CDR3 region has 16 residues. The germline V and J ends were trimmed by 5 bases and 0 bases, with 17 bases remaining between them. The germline CDR1 and CDR2 sequences are MDHEN and SYDVKM.

This clone has only one observation. V usage is TRBV19 and J usage is TRBJ1-5; 8 bases map to TRBD1. There are 16 residues in the CDR3. V dropped 0 bases and J dropped 9; count of bases not matched to a gene: 10. The V gene's germline CDR1 is LNHDA and CDR2 SQIVND (reference sequence). For the CDR3, the DNA is TGTGCCAGTAGTATAGATGGGACAGGACATTCCGGGCCCCAGCATTTT. Protein product: CASSIDGTGHSGPQHF. Variable domain in full (rest from reference TRBV19 and TRBJ1-5): DGGITQSPKYLFRKEGQNVTLSCEQNLNHDAMYWYRQDPGQGLRLIYYSQIVNDFQKGDIAEGYSVSREKKESFPLTVTSAQKNPTAFYLCASSIDGTGHSGPQHFGDGTRLSIL.

J is TRBJ1-2 and V is TRBV15; 10 nucleotides agree with TRBD1. The V gene's germline CDR1 is LNHNV and CDR2 YYDKDF (reference sequence). The V and J ends lost 6 bases and 6 bases, in that order; junction bases with no gene match: 7. The CDR3 runs to 14 residues. Here the CDR3 reads CATSRQGAFDGYTF. For the CDR3, the DNA is TGTGCCACCAGTCGACAGGGGGCATTTGATGGCTACACCTTC.